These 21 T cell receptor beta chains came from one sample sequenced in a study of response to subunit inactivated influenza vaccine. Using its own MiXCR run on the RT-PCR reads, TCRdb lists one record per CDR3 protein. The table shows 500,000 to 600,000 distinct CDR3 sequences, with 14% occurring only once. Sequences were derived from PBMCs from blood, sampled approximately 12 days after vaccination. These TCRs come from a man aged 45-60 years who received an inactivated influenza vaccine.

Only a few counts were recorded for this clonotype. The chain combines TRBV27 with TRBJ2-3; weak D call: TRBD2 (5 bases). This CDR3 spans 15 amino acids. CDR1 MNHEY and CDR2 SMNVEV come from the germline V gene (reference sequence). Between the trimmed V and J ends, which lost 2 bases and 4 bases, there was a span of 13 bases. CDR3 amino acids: CASSLSGSRPDTQYF. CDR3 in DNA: TGTGCCAGCAGTTTAAGTGGGAGTAGGCCAGATACGCAGTATTTT.

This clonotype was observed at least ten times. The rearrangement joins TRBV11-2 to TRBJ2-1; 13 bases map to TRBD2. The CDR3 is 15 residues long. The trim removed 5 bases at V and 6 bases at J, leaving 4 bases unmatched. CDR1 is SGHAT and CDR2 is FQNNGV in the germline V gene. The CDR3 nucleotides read TGTGCCAGCAGCATAACTAGCGGGGGGGCCAATGAGCAGTTCTTC. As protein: CASSITSGGANEQFF.

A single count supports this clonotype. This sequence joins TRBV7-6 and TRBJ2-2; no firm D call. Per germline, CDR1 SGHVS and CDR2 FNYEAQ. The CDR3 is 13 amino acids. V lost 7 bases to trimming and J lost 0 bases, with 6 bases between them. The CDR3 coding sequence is TGTGCCAGCAAGATCACGAACACCGGGGAGCTGTTTTTT. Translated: CASKITNTGELFF.

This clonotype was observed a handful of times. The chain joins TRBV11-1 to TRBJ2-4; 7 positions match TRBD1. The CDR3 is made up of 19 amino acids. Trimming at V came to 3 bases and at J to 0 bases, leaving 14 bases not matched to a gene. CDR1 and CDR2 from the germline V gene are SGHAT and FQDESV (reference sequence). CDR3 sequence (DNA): TGTGCCAGCAGCTTTGTAGGACAGGACACCCTTATAGCCAAAAACATTCAGTACTTC. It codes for CASSFVGQDTLIAKNIQYF.

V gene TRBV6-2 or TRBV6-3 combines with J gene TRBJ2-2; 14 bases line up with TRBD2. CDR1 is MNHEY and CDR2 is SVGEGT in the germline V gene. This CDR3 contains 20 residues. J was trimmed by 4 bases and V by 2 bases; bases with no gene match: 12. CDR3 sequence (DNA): TGTGCCAGCAGTTACGCCTGGGGACTAGCGGGAGATGCTTTCACCGGGGAGCTGTTTTTT. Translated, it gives CASSYAWGLAGDAFTGELFF.

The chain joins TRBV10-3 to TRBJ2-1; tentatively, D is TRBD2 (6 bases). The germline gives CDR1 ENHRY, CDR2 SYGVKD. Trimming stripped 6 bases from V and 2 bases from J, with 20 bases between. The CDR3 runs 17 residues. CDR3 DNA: TGTGCCATCAGCCCCCAGTCCGGGGGTGACCCCTACAATGAGCAGTTCTTC. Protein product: CAISPQSGGDPYNEQFF.

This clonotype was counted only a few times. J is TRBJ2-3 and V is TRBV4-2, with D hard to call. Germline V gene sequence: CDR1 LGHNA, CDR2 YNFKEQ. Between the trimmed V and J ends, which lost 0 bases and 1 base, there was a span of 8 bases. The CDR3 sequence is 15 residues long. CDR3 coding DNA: TGTGCCAGCAGCCAAGATGGCTACCGCACAGATACGCAGTATTTT. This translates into CASSQDGYRTDTQYF.

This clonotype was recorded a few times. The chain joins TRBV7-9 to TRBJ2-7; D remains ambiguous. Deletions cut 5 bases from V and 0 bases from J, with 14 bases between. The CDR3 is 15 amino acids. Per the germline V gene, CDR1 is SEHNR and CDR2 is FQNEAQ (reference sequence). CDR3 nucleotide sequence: TGTGCCAGCAGCCCCCTCGATTATCACTCCTACGAGCAGTACTTC. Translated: CASSPLDYHSYEQYF. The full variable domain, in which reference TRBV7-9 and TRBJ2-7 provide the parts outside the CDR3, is DTGVSQNPRHKITKRGQNVTFRCDPISEHNRLYWYRQTLGQGPEFLTYFQNEAQLEKSRLLSDRFSAERPKGSFSTLEIQRTEQGDSAMYLCASSPLDYHSYEQYFGPGTRLTVT.

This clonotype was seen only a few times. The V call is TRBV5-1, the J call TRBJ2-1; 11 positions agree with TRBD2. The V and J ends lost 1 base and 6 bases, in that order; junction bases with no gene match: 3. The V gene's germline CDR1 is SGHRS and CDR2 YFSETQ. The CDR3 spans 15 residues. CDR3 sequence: CASSLSTSGGNEQFF. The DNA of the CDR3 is TGCGCCAGCAGCTTGAGTACTAGCGGGGGCAATGAGCAGTTCTTC.

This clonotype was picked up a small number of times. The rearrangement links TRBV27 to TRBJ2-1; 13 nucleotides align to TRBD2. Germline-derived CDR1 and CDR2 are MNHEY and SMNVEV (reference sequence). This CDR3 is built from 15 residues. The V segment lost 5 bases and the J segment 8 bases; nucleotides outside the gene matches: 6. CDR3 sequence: CASSILAGGPDEQFF. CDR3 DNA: TGTGCCAGCAGTATACTAGCGGGGGGGCCGGATGAGCAGTTCTTC.

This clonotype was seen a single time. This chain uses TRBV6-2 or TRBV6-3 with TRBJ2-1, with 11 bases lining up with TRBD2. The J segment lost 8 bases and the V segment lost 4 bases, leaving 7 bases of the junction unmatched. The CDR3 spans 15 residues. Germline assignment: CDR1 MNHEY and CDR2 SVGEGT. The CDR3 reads CASSWVAGGPHEQFF. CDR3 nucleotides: TGTGCCAGCAGTTGGGTAGCGGGGGGGCCCCATGAGCAGTTCTTC.

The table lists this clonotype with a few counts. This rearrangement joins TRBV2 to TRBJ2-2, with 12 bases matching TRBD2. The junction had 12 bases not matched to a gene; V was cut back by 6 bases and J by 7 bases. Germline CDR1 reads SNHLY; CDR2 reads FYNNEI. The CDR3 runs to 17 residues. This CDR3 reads CASREGLAGTKYGELFF. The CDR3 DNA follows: TGTGCCAGCAGGGAGGGACTAGCGGGTACCAAGTACGGGGAGCTGTTTTTT.

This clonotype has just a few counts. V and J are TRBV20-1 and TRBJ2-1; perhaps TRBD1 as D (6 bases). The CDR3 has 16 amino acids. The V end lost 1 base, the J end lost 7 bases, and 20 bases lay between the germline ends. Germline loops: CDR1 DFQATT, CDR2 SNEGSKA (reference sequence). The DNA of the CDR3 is TGCAGTGCTAGAGCGTTAGAGGGGGTCAATTCAAATGAGCAGTTCTTC. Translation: CSARALEGVNSNEQFF.

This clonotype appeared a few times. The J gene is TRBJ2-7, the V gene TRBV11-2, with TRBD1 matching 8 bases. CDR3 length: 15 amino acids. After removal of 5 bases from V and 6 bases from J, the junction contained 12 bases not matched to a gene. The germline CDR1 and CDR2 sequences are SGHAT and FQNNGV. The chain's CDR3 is CASSTTGVTAGEQYF. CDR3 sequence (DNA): TGTGCCAGCAGCACGACAGGGGTAACTGCTGGCGAGCAGTACTTC. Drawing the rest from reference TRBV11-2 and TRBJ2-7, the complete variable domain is EAGVAQSPRYKIIEKRQSVAFWCNPISGHATLYWYQQILGQGPKLLIQFQNNGVVDDSQLPKDRFSAERLKGVDSTLKIQPAKLEDSAVYLCASSTTGVTAGEQYFGPGTRLTVT.

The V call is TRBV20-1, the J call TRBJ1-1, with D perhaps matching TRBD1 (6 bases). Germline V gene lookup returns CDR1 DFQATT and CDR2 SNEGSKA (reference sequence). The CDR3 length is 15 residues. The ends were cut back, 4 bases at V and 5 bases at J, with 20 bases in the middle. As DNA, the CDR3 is TGCAGTGCTACCGAACGGGGGGGCTCGGGAACTGAAGCTTTCTTT. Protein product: CSATERGGSGTEAFF.

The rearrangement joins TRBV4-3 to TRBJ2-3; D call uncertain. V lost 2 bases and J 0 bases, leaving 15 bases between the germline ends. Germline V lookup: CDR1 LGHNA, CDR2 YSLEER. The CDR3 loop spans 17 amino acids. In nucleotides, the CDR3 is TGCGCCAGCAGCCAAAATTTTATCCGACGGAGCACAGATACGCAGTATTTT. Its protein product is CASSQNFIRRSTDTQYF.

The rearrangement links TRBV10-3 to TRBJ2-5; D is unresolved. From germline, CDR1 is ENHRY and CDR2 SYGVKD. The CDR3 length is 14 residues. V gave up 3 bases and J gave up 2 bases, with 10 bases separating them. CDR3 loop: CAISEFGKQETQYF. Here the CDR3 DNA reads TGTGCCATCAGTGAATTTGGAAAGCAAGAGACCCAGTACTTC.

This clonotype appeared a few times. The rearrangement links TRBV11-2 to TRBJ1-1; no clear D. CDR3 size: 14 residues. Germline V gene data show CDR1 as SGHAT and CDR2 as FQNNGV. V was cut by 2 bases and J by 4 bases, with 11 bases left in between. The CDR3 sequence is CASSLSEVGTEAFF. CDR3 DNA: TGTGCCAGCAGCTTATCGGAGGTGGGCACTGAAGCTTTCTTT.

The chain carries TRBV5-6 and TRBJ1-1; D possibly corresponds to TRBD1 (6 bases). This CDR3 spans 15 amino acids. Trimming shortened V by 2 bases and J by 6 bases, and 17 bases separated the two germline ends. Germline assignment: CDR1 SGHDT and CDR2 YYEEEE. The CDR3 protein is CASSLVGGRFAEAFF. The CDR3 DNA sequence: TGTGCCAGCAGCTTAGTGGGGGGGCGATTTGCTGAAGCTTTCTTT.

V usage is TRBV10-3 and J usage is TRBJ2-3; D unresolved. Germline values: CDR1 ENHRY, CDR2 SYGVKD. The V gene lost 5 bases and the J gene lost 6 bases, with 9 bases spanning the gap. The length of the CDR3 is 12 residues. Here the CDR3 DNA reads TGTGCCATCAGTATCAATGCGGATACGCAGTATTTT. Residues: CAISINADTQYF.

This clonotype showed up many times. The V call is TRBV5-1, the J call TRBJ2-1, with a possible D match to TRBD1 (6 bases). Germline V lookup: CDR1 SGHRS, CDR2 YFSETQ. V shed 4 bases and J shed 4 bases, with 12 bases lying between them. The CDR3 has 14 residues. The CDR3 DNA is TGCGCCAGCAGCACTGTTGGACAGTACAATGAGCAGTTCTTC. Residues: CASSTVGQYNEQFF.